This TCR beta chain was recovered during a study of cytomegalovirus exposure and HLA in healthy donors. Study-level findings and limits: Published work reported that the classifier diagnosed cytomegalovirus status with high specificity and sensitivity.

Remarks on this clone: Its antigen is still unknown.

V lost 6 bases, J lost 2 bases, and 3 bases stayed unmatched. The CDR3 consists of 14 residues. Germline lookup yields CDR1 MNHNY and CDR2 SVGAGI (reference sequence). TCRdb keeps only in-frame clones here, not all; method: immunoSEQ multiplex PCR. The sample lists some 130,000 clones; roughly 88% were seen once. The sample consisted of PBMCs. The V call is TRBV6-6, the J call TRBJ1-5; 8 nucleotides align to TRBD1. The TCR was taken from a woman between 18 and 29 years old in good health and CMV-seropositive. CDR3 amino acids: CASSGQGGNQPQHF. The CDR3 DNA follows: TGTGCCAGCAGCGGACAGGGAGGCAATCAGCCCCAGCATTTT.